This record covers a single TCR beta chain. Its antigen is undetermined. This record comes from a study of T-cell reconstitution after alpha-beta-depleted transplantation in children. Study-wide results and caveats: Several hundred expanded graft clones reportedly gave rise to the alpha-beta T cells present about two months after transplant. After transplant, high TCRbeta diversity at day 60 in some patients arose from surviving recipient T cells and thymic progenitors.

As it was prepared, the TCRbeta library received unique molecular identifiers. TCRdb used MiXCR to reprocess the PCR reads, holding one entry per CDR3 protein. The table lists about 200,000 distinct CDR3 sequences, roughly 15% of them singletons. The CDR3 totals 15 residues. Trimming took 5 bases from V and 1 from J, leaving 12 bases between them. The sequences come from PBMCs, mostly from graft donor cells, collected 360 days after TCRalphabeta/CD19-depleted stem cell transplant. This clonotype was sampled from a male patient aged 2-9 years who had a stem cell transplant for acute lymphoblastic leukemia, so the T cells may come from the graft donor. The chain employs TRBV7-1 and TRBJ1-5, with D perhaps matching TRBD1 (5 bases). TRBV7-1 qualifies as an ORF whose function is uncertain. CDR3 nucleotides: TGTGCCAGCAGCCCATGGGGGGAGAGCAATCAGCCCCAGCATTTT. Its translation: CASSPWGESNQPQHF.